These 17 T cell receptor beta chains were sequenced from one sample in a study of shared clonotypes between healthy human individuals. Some clones are missing from TCRdb's copy, which holds only in-frame ones; the method was immunoSEQ multiplex PCR. The sample lists millions of clones, 85% to 95% occurring once. Sequenced input: naive CD4+ T cells sorted from blood. Stated subset: CD45RA+ positively selected. The receptor source for this set is a man aged 18-30 years in good health.

The rearrangement uses TRBV6-6 and TRBJ1-6; a weak D match, TRBD1 (5 bases). V gave up 6 bases and J gave up 6 bases, with 18 bases separating them. Germline CDR1 MNHNY, CDR2 SVGAGI (reference sequence). The CDR3 extends over 16 amino acids. In DNA form, the CDR3 reads TGTGCCAGCAGAATCCCGGGGACGGGAATTAATTCACCCCTCCACTTT. It codes for CASRIPGTGINSPLHF.

CDR3 nucleotides: TGCGCCAGCACGCTTGGAGCAGAAATGAACACTGAAGCTTTCTTT. Translating gives CASTLGAEMNTEAFF. This chain connects TRBV5-1 to TRBJ1-1; no firm D call. Trimming removed 6 bases from V and 0 bases from J, with 15 bases in between. CDR3 length: 15 residues. The germline gives CDR1 SGHRS, CDR2 YFSETQ.

This clone was observed a handful of times. The V call is TRBV30, the J call TRBJ2-7, with D perhaps TRBD1 (6 bases). Trimming cost V 4 bases and J 3 bases, with 7 bases left between them. The germline V gene has CDR1 GTSNPN and CDR2 SVGIG (reference sequence). The CDR3 spans 11 residues. The CDR3 DNA reads TGTGCCTGGAAGGGGGACTACGAGCAGTACTTC. Its protein is CAWKGDYEQYF.

V gene TRBV10-3 combines with J gene TRBJ2-5; unclear D gene. The germline gives CDR1 ENHRY, CDR2 SYGVKD. The CDR3 covers 12 residues. Deletions cut 11 bases from V and 1 base from J, with 11 bases between. This chain's CDR3 is CAHGWGQETQYF. CDR3 coding DNA: TGTGCCCATGGTTGGGGCCAAGAGACCCAGTACTTC.

This clone was seen just once. This chain joins TRBV6-6 and TRBJ1-5, with D unclear. Germline loops: CDR1 MNHNY, CDR2 SVGAGI (reference sequence). The V and J ends lost 6 bases and 0 bases respectively, with 9 bases between them. The CDR3 has 14 amino acids. The chain's CDR3 is CASSLQGSNQPQHF. CDR3 in DNA: TGTGCCAGCAGCCTGCAAGGTAGCAATCAGCCCCAGCATTTT.

This clone was seen a single time. This rearrangement joins TRBV6-1 to TRBJ2-6; the D call may be TRBD1 or TRBD2 (5 bases each). The CDR3 covers 18 residues. Germline assignment: CDR1 MNHNS and CDR2 SASEGT. V lost 4 bases and J 0 bases, leaving 16 bases between the germline ends. The CDR3 sequence: CASSVGTGTISGANVLTF. The CDR3 region has the DNA TGTGCCAGCAGTGTAGGGACGGGAACAATCTCTGGGGCCAACGTCCTGACTTTC.

The V call is TRBV18, the J call TRBJ2-7; 8 nucleotides line up with TRBD2. Germline CDR1 reads KGHSH; CDR2 reads LQKENI. The CDR3 has 15 amino acids. J lost 6 bases, V lost 2 bases, and 9 bases had no gene match. The CDR3 region is CASSPVGLVSSEQYF. DNA for the CDR3: TGTGCCAGCTCACCAGTGGGACTAGTATCATCCGAGCAGTACTTC.

The genes are TRBV4-1 and TRBJ2-7; D is ambiguous. Germline CDR1 is MGHRA and CDR2 is YSYEKL. This CDR3 is 17 amino acids long. The V and J ends lost 0 bases and 2 bases respectively, with 17 bases between them. The CDR3 reads CASSQDRVGSATYEQYF. The CDR3 DNA reads TGCGCCAGCAGCCAAGATAGAGTAGGAAGCGCCACCTACGAGCAGTACTTC.

This clone was seen once. This CDR3 is also generated by other DNA sequences in the sample. This chain uses TRBV18 with TRBJ1-5; a possible D gene is TRBD1 (6 bases). Trimming removed 3 bases at V and 3 bases at J, with 9 bases between. CDR1 is KGHSH and CDR2 is LQKENI in the germline V gene. CDR3 size: 14 residues. The chain's CDR3 is CASSPGQYNQPQHF. CDR3 nucleotide sequence: TGTGCCAGCTCACCTGGACAGTACAATCAGCCCCAGCATTTT.

The chain has TRBV19 and TRBJ2-6, with D possibly matching TRBD1 (6 bases). The CDR3 covers 15 residues. The germline V gene encodes CDR1 LNHDA and CDR2 SQIVND (reference sequence). V was clipped by 4 bases and J by 2 bases, with 9 bases between them. CDR3 nucleotides: TGTGCCAGTAGTAACCAGGGGCCTGGGGCCAACGTCCTGACTTTC. Protein product: CASSNQGPGANVLTF.

V and J are TRBV9 and TRBJ1-2; a possible D gene is TRBD1 (6 bases). Looked up from germline, CDR1 is SGDLS and CDR2 is YYNGEE. Trimming removed 1 base from V and 1 base from J, with 11 bases in between. The CDR3 is 15 residues long. The CDR3 DNA is TGTGCCAGCAGCGTACAGGGGACGGGTAACTATGGCTACACCTTC. It specifies CASSVQGTGNYGYTF. The complete variable domain, with remaining parts taken from reference TRBV9 and TRBJ1-2, reads DSGVTQTPKHLITATGQRVTLRCSPRSGDLSVYWYQQSLDQGLQFLIQYYNGEERAKGNILERFSAQQFPDLHSELNLSSLELGDSALYFCASSVQGTGNYGYTFGSGTRLTVV.

V usage is TRBV7-3 and J usage is TRBJ2-2; 10 bases are shared with TRBD1. The CDR3 is 16 residues long. In germline, CDR1 is SGHTA, CDR2 FQGTGA. V was pared by 5 bases and J by 6 bases, with 9 bases of the junction left unmatched. CDR3 DNA sequence: TGTGCCAGCAGCCTAGATGGGACAGGGGCGGCCGGGGAGCTGTTTTTT. Translation: CASSLDGTGAAGELFF.

The DNA for the CDR3 is TGTGCCAGCAGGGAGCGGACAGGGCCTTATAATTCACCCCTCCACTTT. Translating gives CASRERTGPYNSPLHF. V gene TRBV2 combines with J gene TRBJ1-6, with 8 bases lining up with TRBD1. CDR1 and CDR2 (germline): SNHLY, FYNNEI. V dropped 6 bases and J dropped 4; count of bases not matched to a gene: 8. The CDR3 totals 16 residues.

This clone was seen a single time. One junction end disagrees with the germline gene, perhaps due to a read error. This sequence joins TRBV7-7 and TRBJ2-7; 7 bases map to TRBD2. The CDR3 is 16 amino acids. CDR1 is SSHAT and CDR2 is FNYEAQ in the germline V gene (reference sequence). The DNA for the CDR3 is TGTGCTAGCAGCTTAGTGTCTAGCGGATCCCCTAACGAGCAGTACTTC. As protein: CASSLVSSGSPNEQYF. Full variable domain (remainder filled in from reference TRBV7-7 and TRBJ2-7): GAGVSQSPRYKVTKRGQDVTLRCDPISSHATLYWYQQALGQGPEFLTYFNYEAQPDKSGLPSDRFSAERPEGSISTLTIQRTEQRDSAMYRCASSLVSSGSPNEQYFGPGTRLTVT.

The chain uses TRBV5-4 and TRBJ2-3, with D possibly TRBD2 on 5 matching bases. CDR3 length: 15 amino acids. Germline loops: CDR1 SGHNT, CDR2 YYREEE (reference sequence). V lost 2 bases and J 0 bases, leaving 10 bases between the germline ends. CDR3 region: CASSFEGTSTDTQYF. The CDR3 DNA sequence: TGTGCCAGCAGCTTTGAGGGAACTAGCACAGATACGCAGTATTTT.

V usage is TRBV6-5 and J usage is TRBJ2-7, with D perhaps matching TRBD2 (5 bases). This CDR3 contains 13 residues. The germline CDR1 and CDR2 sequences are MNHEY and SVGAGI. The V and J ends lost 5 bases and 5 bases respectively, with 13 bases between them. This CDR3 is CASSPPGVHEQYF. CDR3 nucleotides: TGTGCCAGCAGTCCCCCCGGGGTCCACGAGCAGTACTTC.

This chain links TRBV10-3 with TRBJ2-2; D may be TRBD2 (6 bases). The CDR3 is 14 amino acids. V lost 8 bases to trimming and J lost 1 base, with 11 bases between them. Germline CDR1 reads ENHRY; CDR2 reads SYGVKD. The CDR3 nucleotides are TGTGCCATCCCCGCGGGGCTGAACACCGGGGAGCTGTTTTTT. Its protein product is CAIPAGLNTGELFF.